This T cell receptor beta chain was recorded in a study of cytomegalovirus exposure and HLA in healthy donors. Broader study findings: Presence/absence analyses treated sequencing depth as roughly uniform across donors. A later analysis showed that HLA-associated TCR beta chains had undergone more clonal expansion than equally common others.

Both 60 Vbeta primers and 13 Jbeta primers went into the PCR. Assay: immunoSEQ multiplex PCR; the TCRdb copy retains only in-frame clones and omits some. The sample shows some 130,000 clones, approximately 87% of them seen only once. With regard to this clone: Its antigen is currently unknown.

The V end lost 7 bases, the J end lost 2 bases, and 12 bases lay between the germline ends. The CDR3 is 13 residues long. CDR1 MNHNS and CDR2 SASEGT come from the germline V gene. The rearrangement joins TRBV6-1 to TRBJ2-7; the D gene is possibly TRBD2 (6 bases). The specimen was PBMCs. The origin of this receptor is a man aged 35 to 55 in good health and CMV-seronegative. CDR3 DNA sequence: TGTGCCAGCACCCGGGGGACCGCCTACGAGCAGTACTTC. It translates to CASTRGTAYEQYF.